This is a list of T cell receptor beta chains from one sample in a study of CXCR3-negative and CXCR3-positive naive CD8 T cells. TCRdb reworked the 5' RACE reads into one entry per CDR3 protein, no DNA. In all, the sample yields over 150,000 distinct CDR3 sequences. The sample taken for sequencing was naive CXCR3+ CD8+ T cells from blood. The receptors stem from a human donor in good health. Some clones in this sample may be carry-over from other donors' samples. Each CDR3 is given with its conserved first and last residue.

V: TRBV28
J: TRBJ2-7
CDR3: CASSPPTTGGPRSYEQYF

V: TRBV14
J: TRBJ2-1
CDR3: CASSHPEGEGPNEQFF

V: TRBV7-6
J: TRBJ2-5
CDR3: CASSLRGHGGGETQYF

V: TRBV5-5
J: TRBJ2-7
CDR3: CASSPVWSSYEQYF

V: TRBV5-5
J: TRBJ2-7
CDR3: CASSLWTGDYEQYF

V: TRBV29-1
J: TRBJ1-1
CDR3: CSVVDVKGNTEAFF

V: TRBV29-1
J: TRBJ2-7
CDR3: CSVLLAGVIYEQYF

V: TRBV20-1
J: TRBJ1-1
CDR3: CSASDKHGGLNTEAFF

V: TRBV15
J: TRBJ1-3
CDR3: CATSSEGDSGNTIYF

V: TRBV19
J: TRBJ1-5
CDR3: CASSNRGSQPQHF

V: TRBV28
J: TRBJ1-6
CDR3: CASSLGLSSYNSPLHF

V: TRBV5-4
J: TRBJ2-7
CDR3: CASSFGSIKTTDNYEQYF

V: TRBV10-1
J: TRBJ2-5
CDR3: CASSELRGQETQYF

V: TRBV7-9
J: TRBJ1-1
CDR3: CASSVGRGTDTEAFF

V: TRBV28
J: TRBJ2-3
CDR3: CASSRPTYTGIATQYF

V: TRBV28
J: TRBJ2-3
CDR3: CASSPSWVSDTQYF

V: TRBV28
J: TRBJ2-3
CDR3: CASSLEGAADTQYF

V: TRBV29-1
J: TRBJ1-2
CDR3: CSVVGGQGERPYGYTF

V: TRBV21-1
J: TRBJ1-1
CDR3: CASSKPRNPGHRNTEAFF

V: TRBV4-3
J: TRBJ2-7
CDR3: CASSQARSGTVLYEQYF

V: TRBV4-3
J: TRBJ1-1
CDR3: CASSQHRKDRGNTEAFF

V: TRBV29-1
J: TRBJ2-7
CDR3: CSVEPGKGYEQYF

V: TRBV7-7
J: TRBJ2-3
CDR3: CASSLGQGTDTQYF

V: TRBV4-1
J: TRBJ2-3
CDR3: CASSQDGGPRTDTQYF

V: TRBV4-3
J: TRBJ1-1
CDR3: CASSQAGGNTEAFF

V: TRBV4-1
J: TRBJ1-5
CDR3: CASSQDWRGLGVQPQHF

V: TRBV12-3/TRBV12-4
J: TRBJ2-1
CDR3: CASSRDRYNEQFF

V: TRBV28
J: TRBJ2-3
CDR3: CASSYRDLDTQYF

V: TRBV3-1
J: TRBJ2-7
CDR3: CASSPDGGNYEQYF

V: TRBV7-9
J: TRBJ1-2
CDR3: CASSSRELGLNYGYTF

V: TRBV7-3
J: TRBJ1-1
CDR3: CASSPTGGSVEAFF

V: TRBV29-1
J: TRBJ1-2
CDR3: CSADSAYGYTF

V: TRBV7-9
J: TRBJ1-2
CDR3: CASSLVPSGYTF

V: TRBV28
J: TRBJ2-3
CDR3: CASSPWTSGTTDTQYF

V: TRBV29-1
J: TRBJ2-1
CDR3: CSLVPAGGSYNEQFF

V: TRBV12-3/TRBV12-4
J: TRBJ2-5
CDR3: CASRGSETQYF

V: TRBV7-3
J: TRBJ2-3
CDR3: CASSPGWEGAENTDTQYF

V: TRBV20-1
J: TRBJ2-3
CDR3: CSARYSADTQYF

V: TRBV29-1
J: TRBJ1-5
CDR3: CNKPTGQSNQPQHF